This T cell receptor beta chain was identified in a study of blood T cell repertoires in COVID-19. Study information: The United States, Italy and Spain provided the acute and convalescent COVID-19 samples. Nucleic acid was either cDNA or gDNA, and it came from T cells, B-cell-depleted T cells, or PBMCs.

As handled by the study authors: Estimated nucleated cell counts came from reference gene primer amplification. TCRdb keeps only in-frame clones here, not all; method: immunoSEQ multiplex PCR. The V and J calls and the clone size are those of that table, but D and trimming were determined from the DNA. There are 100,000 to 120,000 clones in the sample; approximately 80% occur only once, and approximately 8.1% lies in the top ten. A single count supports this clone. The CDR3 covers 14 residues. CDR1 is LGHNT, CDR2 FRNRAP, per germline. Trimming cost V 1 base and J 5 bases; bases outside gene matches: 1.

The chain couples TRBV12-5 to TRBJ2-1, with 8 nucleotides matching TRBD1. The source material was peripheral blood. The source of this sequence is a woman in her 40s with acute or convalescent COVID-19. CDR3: CASGLGQGHNEQFF. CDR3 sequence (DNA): TGTGCTAGTGGTTTGGGACAGGGGCACAATGAGCAGTTCTTC.